The 18 T cell receptor beta chains reported below all come from one sample, sequenced in a study of siplizumab effects on memory and regulatory T cells. Sequenced by immunoSEQ multiplex PCR; TCRdb stores in-frame clones only, minus some. The sample yields 100,000 or so clones, less than 95% seen once. The sequencing input was non-Treg CD4+ T cells sorted from blood. The receptors here all came from a human donor in good health.

In this sample, this clone turned up once. V and J are TRBV19 and TRBJ2-5, with D maybe TRBD1 (6 bases). V lost 0 bases and J 4 bases, leaving 12 bases between the germline ends. The CDR3 sequence is 15 residues long. CDR1 and CDR2 from the germline V gene are LNHDA and SQIVND (reference sequence). In DNA form, the CDR3 reads TGTGCCAGTAGTATAGAAGGGAGCAGGGGAGAGACCCAGTACTTC. It is translated as CASSIEGSRGETQYF. Complete variable domain (other parts from reference TRBV19 and TRBJ2-5): DGGITQSPKYLFRKEGQNVTLSCEQNLNHDAMYWYRQDPGQGLRLIYYSQIVNDFQKGDIAEGYSVSREKKESFPLTVTSAQKNPTAFYLCASSIEGSRGETQYFGPGTRLLVL.

This chain links TRBV5-6 with TRBJ2-7; D gene uncertain. CDR1 SGHDT and CDR2 YYEEEE come from the germline V gene. The CDR3 loop spans 15 amino acids. The V and J ends lost 0 bases and 2 bases respectively, with 12 bases between them. In DNA, the CDR3 is TGTGCCAGCAGCTTGGATCCGGCGCCAACCTACGAGCAGTACTTC. Its translation: CASSLDPAPTYEQYF.

The gene calls are TRBV10-3 and TRBJ2-7; TRBD1 matches 9 bases. The CDR3 is 15 residues long. Germline CDR1 is ENHRY and CDR2 is SYGVKD. V trimming: 3 bases; J trimming: 2 bases; junction bases outside the gene matches: 5. DNA of the CDR3: TGTGCCATCAGTGATACCGGGACAGGGACCTACGAGCAGTACTTC. It encodes CAISDTGTGTYEQYF.

The chain couples TRBV7-6 to TRBJ1-1; 12 positions agree with TRBD1. J was trimmed by 4 bases and V by 5 bases; bases with no gene match: 5. In germline, CDR1 is SGHVS, CDR2 FNYEAQ. CDR3 length: 15 amino acids. CDR3 residues: CASSRGTGGATEAFF. CDR3 nucleotide sequence: TGTGCCAGCAGCCGGGGGACAGGGGGCGCCACTGAAGCTTTCTTT.

This sequence joins TRBV9 and TRBJ2-7; D unresolved. V was clipped by 3 bases and J by 2 bases, with 12 bases between them. This CDR3 comprises 14 residues. From germline, CDR1 is SGDLS and CDR2 YYNGEE. The CDR3 nucleotides read TGTGCCAGCAGCGCCAACCCTCGGACCTACGAGCAGTACTTC. Translation: CASSANPRTYEQYF.

This chain joins TRBV19 and TRBJ2-1; TRBD1 agrees at 8 bases. The CDR3 runs 16 residues. V lost 6 bases to trimming and J lost 6 bases; unmatched junction nucleotides: 13. Per germline, CDR1 LNHDA and CDR2 SQIVND (reference sequence). CDR3 protein: CASSPDRGEAVNEQFF. CDR3 DNA sequence: TGTGCCAGTAGCCCCGACAGGGGTGAGGCGGTCAATGAGCAGTTCTTC. The whole variable domain, filled in from reference TRBV19 and TRBJ2-1, reads DGGITQSPKYLFRKEGQNVTLSCEQNLNHDAMYWYRQDPGQGLRLIYYSQIVNDFQKGDIAEGYSVSREKKESFPLTVTSAQKNPTAFYLCASSPDRGEAVNEQFFGPGTRLTVL.

The chain recombines TRBV6-4 with TRBJ2-3; a weak D match, TRBD2 (6 bases). The CDR3 spans 13 residues. Trimming removed 4 bases from V and 1 base from J, with 6 bases in between. Per the germline V gene, CDR1 is MRHNA and CDR2 is SNTAGT. In DNA form, the CDR3 reads TGTGCCAGCAGTGCTAGCGGCACAGATACGCAGTATTTT. Translation: CASSASGTDTQYF.

CDR3 DNA: TGTGCCAGTAGTATGGGTGGGGTCTCCTACGAGCAGTACTTC. Its translation: CASSMGGVSYEQYF. The V gene is TRBV19, the J gene TRBJ2-7; D gene uncertain. CDR1 and CDR2 from the germline V gene are LNHDA and SQIVND (reference sequence). Trimming stripped 3 bases from V and 0 bases from J, with 9 bases between. The CDR3 runs to 14 residues.

J is TRBJ1-5 and V is TRBV19; unclear D gene. V was cut by 5 bases and J by 6 bases, with 14 bases left in between. This CDR3 region has 14 residues. Germline loops: CDR1 LNHDA, CDR2 SQIVND (reference sequence). The CDR3 bases are TGTGCCAGTAGTGGAACTCCAGAGGGTCAGCCCCAGCATTTT. It codes for CASSGTPEGQPQHF.

The chain has TRBV10-3 and TRBJ2-5, with D uncertain. The CDR3 sequence is 12 residues long. The germline V gene has CDR1 ENHRY and CDR2 SYGVKD. V was trimmed by 2 bases and J by 2 bases, leaving 3 bases between them. DNA for the CDR3: TGTGCCATCAGTGAGGAGCAAGAGACCCAGTACTTC. It specifies CAISEEQETQYF.

In its sample, this clone was seen once. The V and J genes are TRBV19 and TRBJ2-2; D is ambiguous. Germline lookup yields CDR1 LNHDA and CDR2 SQIVND (reference sequence). This CDR3 spans 14 amino acids. V lost 5 bases, J lost 4 bases, and 11 bases lay in between. The CDR3 coding sequence is TGTGCCAGTAGTGAAGGAACAGCCACCGGGGAGCTGTTTTTT. This sequence encodes CASSEGTATGELFF.

The rearrangement joins TRBV5-4 to TRBJ2-1, with D possibly being TRBD1 (5 bases). V lost 5 bases and J lost 8, with 8 bases in between. The germline gives CDR1 SGHNT, CDR2 YYREEE (reference sequence). The CDR3 spans 11 residues. DNA of the CDR3: TGTGCCAGCAGTCAGGGATATGAGCAGTTCTTC. Translating it yields CASSQGYEQFF.

DNA for the CDR3: TGTGCCAGCAGCTTCGACAGGGGCTCCTACGAGCAGTACTTC. Encoded protein: CASSFDRGSYEQYF. The chain joins TRBV5-8 to TRBJ2-7; the match to TRBD1 covers 8 bases. The ends lost 2 bases at V and 0 bases at J; junction bases unmatched: 1. This CDR3 is built from 14 residues. From germline, CDR1 is SGHTS and CDR2 YDEGEE.

The genes are TRBV30 and TRBJ1-1; tentatively, D is TRBD1 (6 bases). This CDR3 is 13 amino acids long. The germline V and J ends were trimmed by 3 bases and 4 bases, with 12 bases remaining between them. Germline V lookup: CDR1 GTSNPN, CDR2 SVGIG (reference sequence). CDR3 in DNA: TGTGCCTGGAGGCCGGGGGCGAGCACTGAAGCTTTCTTT. It codes for CAWRPGASTEAFF.

J is TRBJ2-2 and V is TRBV28; D may be TRBD1 (6 bases). This CDR3 spans 16 amino acids. Germline V gene data show CDR1 as MDHEN and CDR2 as SYDVKM. The V gene lost 5 bases and the J gene lost 1 base, with 14 bases spanning the gap. The CDR3 region has the DNA TGTGCCAGCAGTCTCCCTCAGGACAGGAACACCGGGGAGCTGTTTTTT. Residues: CASSLPQDRNTGELFF.

The chain links TRBV5-1 to TRBJ2-1; 8 bases fit TRBD2. Germline CDR1 is SGHRS and CDR2 is YFSETQ. The CDR3 contains 17 residues. V shed 7 bases, J shed 8 bases, and the junction held 20 bases outside the gene matches. The CDR3 region is CASGPGEWEREPYEQFF. CDR3 DNA: TGCGCCAGCGGTCCGGGGGAGTGGGAGCGGGAGCCATATGAGCAGTTCTTC.

The V gene is TRBV7-9, the J gene TRBJ1-1; D not certain. The germline V and J ends were trimmed by 2 bases and 5 bases, with 9 bases remaining between them. Germline CDR1 SEHNR, CDR2 FQNEAQ (reference sequence). The CDR3 totals 13 residues. CDR3 bases: TGTGCCAGCAGCTTAAAATTACGGACTGAAGCTTTCTTT. Amino acids: CASSLKLRTEAFF. Full variable domain (rest looked up from reference TRBV7-9 and TRBJ1-1): DTGVSQNPRHKITKRGQNVTFRCDPISEHNRLYWYRQTLGQGPEFLTYFQNEAQLEKSRLLSDRFSAERPKGSFSTLEIQRTEQGDSAMYLCASSLKLRTEAFFGQGTRLTVV.

The chain links TRBV5-1 to TRBJ1-2; TRBD1 agrees at 9 bases. The CDR3 spans 17 residues. CDR1 is SGHRS, CDR2 YFSETQ, per germline. The ends lost 4 bases at V and 2 bases at J; junction bases unmatched: 12. Here the CDR3 reads CASSPTGGTGKNYGYTF. The CDR3 DNA is TGCGCCAGCAGCCCGACGGGGGGGACAGGGAAGAACTATGGCTACACCTTC.